This T cell receptor beta chain was found in a study of cytomegalovirus exposure and HLA in healthy donors. TCRdb keeps only in-frame clones here, not all; method: immunoSEQ multiplex PCR. The data hold about 88,000 clones, with approximately 84% observed a single time. Concerning this clone itself: Antigen: not known.

Per the germline V gene, CDR1 is LNHNV and CDR2 is YYDKDF (reference sequence). This CDR3 has 18 residues. Trimming pared 4 bases from V and 6 bases from J, leaving 26 bases between. The donors were members of the validation cohort, which comprised 120 subjects and was separate from the first cohort of 600 to 800 subjects. Whole-study results and caveats: Reported results showed that the classifier diagnosed cytomegalovirus status with high specificity and sensitivity.

Sequencing was done on a sample of PBMCs. The V and J genes are TRBV15 and TRBJ2-3, with D possibly TRBD2 on 7 matching bases. This clonotype was sampled from a woman between 18 and 30 years old in good health and CMV-seropositive. The CDR3 bases are TGTGCCACCAGCACCTGGGGGGGCCAGGTAGCCTCCGGGGATACGCAGTATTTT. It yields the protein CATSTWGGQVASGDTQYF.